This is a list of T cell receptor beta chains from one sample in a study of blood T cell repertoires in COVID-19. Here immunoSEQ multiplex PCR was the method, and the copy in TCRdb shows in-frame clones only, minus some. The profile shows 120,000 to 150,000 clones, roughly 80% of them singletons. The sample was PBMCs or T cells enriched from blood (not recorded which). The source is a woman aged 18-29 years who had been exposed to COVID-19. The CDR3 runs from the conserved cysteine through the conserved F or W. Clone size is stated in some rows and not others, as once, few, many or a class when expanded.

J,size,V,CDR3
TRBJ2-4,.,TRBV15,CATSVVGVVGASKNIQYF
TRBJ2-7,once,TRBV6-2/TRBV6-3,CASSQITSGSYEQYF
TRBJ2-2,.,TRBV5-4,CASSLGLEGSGELFF
TRBJ2-1,.,TRBV4-3,CASSQGWASGTYNEQFF
TRBJ2-5,.,TRBV28,CASSFGGVQETQYF
TRBJ1-4,.,TRBV6-5,CASSRVDRVGEKLFF
TRBJ2-1,.,TRBV7-3,CASSLYTGQGFNEQFF
TRBJ2-7,.,TRBV27,CASSYRDTSSYEQYF
TRBJ1-2,.,TRBV30,CAWKDSTNYGYTF
TRBJ2-5,once,TRBV7-8,CASSLGGSRAQYF
TRBJ1-1,.,TRBV10-3,CAISENINTEAFF
TRBJ1-4,.,TRBV5-1,CASSLQGATNEKLFF
TRBJ1-4,.,TRBV5-4,CASSLGQGNEKLFF
TRBJ1-3,.,TRBV2,CASSEEPLVGNTIYF
TRBJ1-3,.,TRBV5-1,CASSPDRGLSGNTIYF
TRBJ2-3,.,TRBV19,CASSTRGGLAEITDTQYF
TRBJ2-1,.,TRBV21-1,CASSKSTGSYNEQFF
TRBJ2-5,.,TRBV19,CASSPGNRRETQYF
TRBJ1-2,.,TRBV28,CASSLGPGGYTGGYTF
TRBJ2-6,.,TRBV3-1/TRBV3-2,CASSPRTSGRAGANVLTF
TRBJ1-2,.,TRBV12-3/TRBV12-4,CASSLTPYGYTF
TRBJ1-1,once,TRBV30,CAWEQGTANTEAFF
TRBJ2-2,.,TRBV18,CASSPSRSGELFF
TRBJ1-1,.,TRBV7-6,CASSPDRINTEAFF
TRBJ2-1,.,TRBV27,CASSLTPGLAWNEQFF
TRBJ2-7,once,TRBV3-1/TRBV3-2,CASSQEGHLYEQYF
TRBJ2-1,.,TRBV2,CASSDFGLAGFYNEQFF
TRBJ1-1,once,TRBV19,CASSTGRMNTEAFF
TRBJ2-7,.,TRBV28,CASSFYSGGPSYEQYF
TRBJ1-3,.,TRBV20-1,CSASGRQGAGNTIYF
TRBJ1-5,.,TRBV12-3/TRBV12-4,CASSLVGNQPQHF
TRBJ1-2,.,TRBV6-5,CASGTGVNYGYTF
TRBJ1-1,.,TRBV27,CASSGDKNTEAFF
TRBJ1-6,.,TRBV21-1,CAAPEGTNSPLHF
TRBJ2-7,.,TRBV6-1,CASTPGLIYEQYF
TRBJ1-1,.,TRBV7-9,CASSLTEGAFF
TRBJ2-1,.,TRBV9,CASSVDGSSISEQFF
TRBJ2-7,.,TRBV20-1,CSAESGDEQYF
TRBJ1-6,once,TRBV7-2,CASSPDRGYSPLHF
TRBJ1-4,.,TRBV9,CASSVGQALNEKLFF
TRBJ2-1,.,TRBV28,CASRGPGQGIAYNEQFF
TRBJ2-7,.,TRBV5-4,CASTLGQGSGKDEQYF
TRBJ1-1,.,TRBV5-4,CASSLSVVNTEAFF
TRBJ2-3,.,TRBV30,CAWSYGGAPPDTQYF
TRBJ2-3,.,TRBV10-3,CAISEAGGFTDTQYF
TRBJ1-2,.,TRBV23-1,CASSPDRFRGYTF